This T cell receptor beta chain is from a study of blood T cell repertoires in COVID-19. Libraries were prepared by immunoSEQ multiplex PCR; TCRdb keeps only in-frame clonotypes and omits some of them. Among approximately 460,000 clones listed, 80% to 90% were seen once. This CDR3 region has 16 residues. Trimming removed 4 bases from V and 5 bases from J; junction bases left unmatched: 14. From germline, CDR1 is SGHNT and CDR2 YYREEE (reference sequence). Sequencing used peripheral blood. The sequence was obtained from a young man with COVID-19, enrolled during active disease. The chain is built from TRBV5-4 and TRBJ2-7; 8 nucleotides match TRBD2. CDR3 in DNA: TGTGCCAGCAGCCAAGAAATACAAAGCGGGAGAAACGAGCAGTACTTC. Translated: CASSQEIQSGRNEQYF.